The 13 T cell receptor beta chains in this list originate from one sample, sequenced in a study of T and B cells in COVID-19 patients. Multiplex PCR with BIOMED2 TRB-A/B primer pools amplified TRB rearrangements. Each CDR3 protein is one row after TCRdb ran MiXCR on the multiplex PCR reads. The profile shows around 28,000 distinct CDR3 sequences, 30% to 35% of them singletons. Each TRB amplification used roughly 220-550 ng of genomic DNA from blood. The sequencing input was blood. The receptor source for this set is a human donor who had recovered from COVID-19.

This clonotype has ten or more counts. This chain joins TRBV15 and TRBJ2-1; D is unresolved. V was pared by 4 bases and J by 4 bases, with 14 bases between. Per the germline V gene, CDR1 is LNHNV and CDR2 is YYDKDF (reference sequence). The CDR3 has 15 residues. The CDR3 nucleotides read TGTGCCACCAGCATAAATCATGGCGAATACAATGAGCAGTTCTTC. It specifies CATSINHGEYNEQFF.

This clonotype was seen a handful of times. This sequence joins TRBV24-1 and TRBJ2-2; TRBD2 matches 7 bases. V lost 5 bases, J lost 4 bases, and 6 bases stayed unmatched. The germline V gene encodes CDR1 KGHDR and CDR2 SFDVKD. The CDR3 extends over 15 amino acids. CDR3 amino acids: CATSGATSSTGELFF. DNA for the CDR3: TGTGCCACCAGTGGAGCGACTAGCAGCACCGGGGAGCTGTTTTTT.

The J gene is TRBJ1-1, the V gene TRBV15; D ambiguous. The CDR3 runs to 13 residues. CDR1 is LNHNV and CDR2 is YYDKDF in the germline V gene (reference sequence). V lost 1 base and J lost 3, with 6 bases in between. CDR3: CATSRGFDTEAFF. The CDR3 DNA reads TGTGCCACCAGCAGAGGTTTTGACACTGAAGCTTTCTTT.

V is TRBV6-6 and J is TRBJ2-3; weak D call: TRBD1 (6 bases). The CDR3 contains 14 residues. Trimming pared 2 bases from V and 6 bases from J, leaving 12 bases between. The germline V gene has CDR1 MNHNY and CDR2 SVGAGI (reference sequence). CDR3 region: CASSYIQGGDTQYF. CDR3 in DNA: TGTGCCAGCAGTTACATACAGGGTGGTGATACGCAGTATTTT.

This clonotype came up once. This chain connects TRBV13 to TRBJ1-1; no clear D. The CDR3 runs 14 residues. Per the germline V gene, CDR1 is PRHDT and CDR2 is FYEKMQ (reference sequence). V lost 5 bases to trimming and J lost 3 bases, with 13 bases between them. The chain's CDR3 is CASSRRYSDTEAFF. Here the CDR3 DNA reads TGTGCCAGCAGCCGGAGATACAGCGACACTGAAGCTTTCTTT.

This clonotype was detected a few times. The CDR3 sequence: CASSEDFGTYEQYF. Here the CDR3 DNA reads TGTGCCAGCAGTGAAGATTTTGGTACCTACGAGCAGTACTTC. The chain recombines TRBV6-1 with TRBJ2-7; D is uncertain. V was clipped by 1 base and J by 2 bases, with 9 bases between them. This CDR3 comprises 14 residues. Per the germline V gene, CDR1 is MNHNS and CDR2 is SASEGT.

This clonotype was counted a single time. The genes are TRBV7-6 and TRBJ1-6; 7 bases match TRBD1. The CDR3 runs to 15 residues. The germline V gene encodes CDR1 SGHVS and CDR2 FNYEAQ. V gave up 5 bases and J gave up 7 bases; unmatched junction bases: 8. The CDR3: CASSPRTGDNSPLHF. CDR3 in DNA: TGTGCCAGCAGCCCGAGGACAGGTGACAATTCACCCCTCCACTTT.

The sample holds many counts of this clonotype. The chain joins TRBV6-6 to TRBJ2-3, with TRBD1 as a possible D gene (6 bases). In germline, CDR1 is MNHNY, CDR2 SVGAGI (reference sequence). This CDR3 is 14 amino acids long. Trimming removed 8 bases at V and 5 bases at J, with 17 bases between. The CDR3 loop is CASGVAGGRDTQYF. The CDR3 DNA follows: TGTGCCAGCGGCGTCGCTGGGGGCCGAGATACGCAGTATTTT.

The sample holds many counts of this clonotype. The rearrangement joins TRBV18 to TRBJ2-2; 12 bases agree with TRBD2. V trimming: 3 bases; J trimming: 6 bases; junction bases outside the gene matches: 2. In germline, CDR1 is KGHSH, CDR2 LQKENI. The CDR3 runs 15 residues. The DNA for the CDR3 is TGTGCCAGCTCACCGAGACTAGCGGGAGCCGGGGAGCTGTTTTTT. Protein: CASSPRLAGAGELFF.

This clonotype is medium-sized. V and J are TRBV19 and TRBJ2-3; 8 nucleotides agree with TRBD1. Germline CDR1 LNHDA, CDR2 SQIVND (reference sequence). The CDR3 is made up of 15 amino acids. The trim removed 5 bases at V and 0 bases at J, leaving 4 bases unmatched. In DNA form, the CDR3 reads TGTGCCAGTAGTGTCACAGGGGGGAGCACAGATACGCAGTATTTT. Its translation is CASSVTGGSTDTQYF. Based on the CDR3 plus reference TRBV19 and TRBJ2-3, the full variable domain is DGGITQSPKYLFRKEGQNVTLSCEQNLNHDAMYWYRQDPGQGLRLIYYSQIVNDFQKGDIAEGYSVSREKKESFPLTVTSAQKNPTAFYLCASSVTGGSTDTQYFGPGTRLTVL.

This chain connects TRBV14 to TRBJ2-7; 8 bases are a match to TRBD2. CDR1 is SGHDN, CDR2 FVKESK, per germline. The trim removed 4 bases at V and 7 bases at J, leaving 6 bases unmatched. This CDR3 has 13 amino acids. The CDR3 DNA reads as TGTGCCAGCAGCCGGACAGAGCGGGAGGAGCAGTACTTC. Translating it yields CASSRTEREEQYF.

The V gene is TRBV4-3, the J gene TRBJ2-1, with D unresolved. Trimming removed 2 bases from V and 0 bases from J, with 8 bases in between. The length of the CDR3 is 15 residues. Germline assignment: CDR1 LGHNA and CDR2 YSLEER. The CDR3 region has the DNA TGCGCCAGCAGCCAACGACTGGGCTCCTACAATGAGCAGTTCTTC. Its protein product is CASSQRLGSYNEQFF.

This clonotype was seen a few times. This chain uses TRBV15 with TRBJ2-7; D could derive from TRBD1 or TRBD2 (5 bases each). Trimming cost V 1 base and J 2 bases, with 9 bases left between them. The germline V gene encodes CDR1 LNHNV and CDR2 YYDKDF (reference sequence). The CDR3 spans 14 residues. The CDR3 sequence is CATSRGGEPYEQYF. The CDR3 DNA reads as TGTGCCACCAGCAGAGGAGGGGAACCCTACGAGCAGTACTTC.